Below, 27 T cell receptor beta chains from the same sample are listed, as sequenced in a study of radiotherapy plus CTLA-4 blockade in lung cancer. Repertoires were generated with immunoSEQ multiplex PCR, while TCRdb's copy carries only in-frame clones and drops some. This sample yields fewer than 50,000 clones, of which 65% to 90% are seen a single time; about 20% belongs to the top ten. The sequencing used peripheral blood, collected from a patient treated with radiotherapy plus ipilimumab. All receptors derive from a human donor with non-small cell lung cancer whose response to radiotherapy plus ipilimumab could not be evaluated.

This clone was detected once. This chain uses TRBV5-1 with TRBJ2-5; perhaps TRBD2 as D (6 bases). The germline V gene encodes CDR1 SGHRS and CDR2 YFSETQ. This CDR3 spans 16 amino acids. With 4 bases removed from V and 4 bases from J, the gap between germline ends came to 20 bases. CDR3 amino acids: CASSPNAGGVGETQYF. DNA of the CDR3: TGCGCCAGCAGCCCGAACGCGGGCGGGGTTGGAGAGACCCAGTACTTC.

The chain combines TRBV6-1 with TRBJ2-3, with D tentatively TRBD1 (5 bases). The CDR3 is 15 residues long. The germline V and J ends were trimmed by 2 bases and 6 bases, with 15 bases remaining between them. Germline CDR1 and CDR2: MNHNS and SASEGT. The CDR3 loop reads CASSEIMGPRDTQYF. CDR3 DNA sequence: TGTGCCAGCAGTGAAATAATGGGGCCCAGGGATACGCAGTATTTT.

The genes are TRBV5-1 and TRBJ2-2; TRBD1 matches at 10 bases. The CDR3 contains 15 residues. The germline gives CDR1 SGHRS, CDR2 YFSETQ. Trimming cost V 4 bases and J 10 bases; bases outside gene matches: 10. DNA of the CDR3: TGCGCCAGCAGCGCTGACAGGGGGCGCCCCGAGGAGCTGTTTTTT. Translating gives CASSADRGRPEELFF.

The chain carries TRBV10-1 and TRBJ2-1; 10 bases line up with TRBD1. CDR1 and CDR2 (germline): WNHNN, SYGVQD (reference sequence). V lost 2 bases, J lost 8 bases, and 3 bases stayed unmatched. The CDR3 extends over 14 amino acids. The CDR3 reads CASSETTGGYEQFF. The CDR3 DNA follows: TGCGCCAGCAGTGAGACGACAGGGGGCTATGAGCAGTTCTTC.

The CDR3 region has the DNA TGTGCCAGCAGCCAACTAGCGGGGGGGCAGAAGACCCAGTACTTC. This gives the protein CASSQLAGGQKTQYF. This rearrangement joins TRBV7-2 to TRBJ2-5, with 13 bases aligning to TRBD2. V dropped 5 bases and J dropped 6; count of bases not matched to a gene: 6. The germline V gene has CDR1 SGHTA and CDR2 FQGNSA. The CDR3 contains 15 residues.

V and J are TRBV4-3 and TRBJ2-4, with D tentatively TRBD1 (7 bases). Germline V gives CDR1 LGHNA, CDR2 YSLEER. Trimming pared 4 bases from V and 1 base from J, leaving 14 bases between. The CDR3 contains 16 residues. The CDR3 is CASSRGQAGAKNIQYF. The DNA for the CDR3 is TGCGCCAGCAGCCGTGGACAGGCGGGGGCCAAAAACATTCAGTACTTC.

J is TRBJ2-5 and V is TRBV7-9, with D tentatively TRBD1 (6 bases). The J call may be mistaken, given a closer DNA end match to TRBJ2-7. This CDR3 is 15 amino acids long. In germline, CDR1 is SEHNR, CDR2 FQNEAQ (reference sequence). The CDR3 loop is CASSFLRQGRYEQYF. As DNA, the CDR3 is TGTGCCAGCAGCTTTTTGAGGCAGGGGCGGTACGAGCAGTACTTC.

This chain links TRBV19 with TRBJ1-2; 9 bases match TRBD1. The CDR3 is made up of 16 amino acids. The junction had 10 bases not matched to a gene; V was cut back by 4 bases and J by 4 bases. Germline V gene data show CDR1 as LNHDA and CDR2 as SQIVND (reference sequence). Here the CDR3 DNA reads TGTGCCAGTAGTACGGACCCGGGGACAGGGTCCTATGGCTACACCTTC. This gives the protein CASSTDPGTGSYGYTF.

This chain joins TRBV4-2 and TRBJ1-1; 7 nucleotides align to TRBD1. There are 15 residues in the CDR3. V was clipped by 5 bases and J by 0 bases; unmatched bases: 6. CDR1 and CDR2 (germline): LGHNA, YNFKEQ. The CDR3, as DNA: TGTGCCAGCAGCACACCACAGGGGCTGAACACTGAAGCTTTCTTT. This sequence encodes CASSTPQGLNTEAFF.

This chain uses TRBV19 with TRBJ1-1; D perhaps matches TRBD1 (6 bases). V was shortened by 6 bases and J by 3 bases, with 26 bases between the two germline ends. CDR1 and CDR2 (germline): LNHDA, SQIVND (reference sequence). This CDR3 is built from 18 residues. The CDR3 region has the DNA TGTGCCAGTAGGGAACCTAGAAGGGGGTCGGACGCGGACACTGAAGCTTTCTTT. Its protein is CASREPRRGSDADTEAFF.

The V and J genes are TRBV18 and TRBJ2-5, with D tentatively TRBD1 (6 bases). The J call may be incorrect, as the DNA end agrees better with TRBJ2-7. This CDR3 contains 13 residues. The germline V gene encodes CDR1 KGHSH and CDR2 LQKENI. The CDR3 nucleotides are TGTGCCAGCTCCCCCGGGACATTCGGCGAGCAGTACTTC. Protein: CASSPGTFGEQYF.

V and J are TRBV4-3 and TRBJ2-7; the match to TRBD1 covers 9 bases. Germline CDR1 is LGHNA and CDR2 is YSLEER. After removal of 1 base from V and 6 bases from J, the junction contained 7 bases not matched to a gene. The CDR3 extends over 15 amino acids. Written as DNA, the CDR3 is TGCGCCAGCAGCCAAGGCGGACAGGGGCAGGGCGAGCAGTACTTC. The encoded protein is CASSQGGQGQGEQYF.

J is TRBJ1-6 and V is TRBV6-1; no reliable D call. Germline CDR1 is MNHNS and CDR2 is SASEGT. V was pared by 6 bases and J by 0 bases, with 3 bases between. The CDR3 has 13 amino acids. The CDR3 is CASRSSYNSPLHF. The CDR3 nucleotides read TGTGCCAGCAGGAGCTCCTATAATTCACCCCTCCACTTT.

This clone has a single count. The chain recombines TRBV5-1 with TRBJ1-1; D possibly corresponds to TRBD1 (6 bases). V was clipped by 6 bases and J by 5 bases, with 8 bases between them. The germline CDR1 and CDR2 sequences are SGHRS and YFSETQ. This CDR3 is 11 amino acids long. CDR3 region: CASMGATEAFF. The DNA of the CDR3 is TGCGCCAGCATGGGGGCGACTGAAGCTTTCTTT. Using reference TRBV5-1 and TRBJ1-1 for the parts outside the CDR3, the full variable domain is KAGVTQTPRYLIKTRGQQVTLSCSPISGHRSVSWYQQTPGQGLQFLFEYFSETQRNKGNFPGRFSGRQFSNSRSEMNVSTLELGDSALYLCASMGATEAFFGQGTRLTVV.

The rearrangement uses TRBV7-3 and TRBJ2-2; weak D call: TRBD1 (6 bases). CDR1 is SGHTA, CDR2 FQGTGA, per germline. The V end was cut by 2 bases, the J end by 4 bases, with 11 bases between. The CDR3 sequence is 15 residues long. The CDR3 DNA reads TGTGCCAGCAGCTTATTTGGGACAAGCACCGGGGAGCTGTTTTTT. Amino acids: CASSLFGTSTGELFF.

The J gene is TRBJ1-4, the V gene TRBV9, with TRBD1 as a possible D gene (5 bases). V lost 2 bases to trimming and J lost 2 bases, with 7 bases between them. Germline V gene sequence: CDR1 SGDLS, CDR2 YYNGEE. This CDR3 comprises 14 residues. DNA of the CDR3: TGTGCCAGCAGCGTGACAGCTACTAATGAAAAACTGTTTTTT. The encoded protein is CASSVTATNEKLFF.

The V and J genes are TRBV5-4 and TRBJ2-5, with 11 bases that match TRBD1. Trimming removed 4 bases from V and 3 bases from J; junction bases left unmatched: 5. This CDR3 is 15 amino acids long. CDR1 and CDR2 (germline): SGHNT, YYREEE (reference sequence). CDR3 coding DNA: TGTGCCAGCAGCGTCGGGACAGGGGGTGAAGAGACCCAGTACTTC. Protein: CASSVGTGGEETQYF.

The rearrangement uses TRBV28 and TRBJ1-2, with D hard to call. Germline loops: CDR1 MDHEN, CDR2 SYDVKM. Trimming took 2 bases from V and 5 from J, leaving 12 bases between them. This CDR3 region has 14 residues. The CDR3 region is CASSLEERLYGYTF. CDR3 coding DNA: TGTGCCAGCAGTTTAGAGGAGCGGCTATATGGCTACACCTTC.

This clone was recorded a few times. The chain joins TRBV28 to TRBJ2-7; 8 bases are shared with TRBD1. V dropped 4 bases and J dropped 6; count of bases not matched to a gene: 11. The CDR3 has 15 amino acids. Germline V CDR1 and CDR2: MDHEN, SYDVKM. The CDR3, as DNA: TGTGCCAGCAGTTCCATAGGACAGGGAGATCGCGAGCAGTACTTC. Protein sequence: CASSSIGQGDREQYF. The full variable domain, with the rest looked up from reference TRBV28 and TRBJ2-7, is DVKVTQSSRYLVKRTGEKVFLECVQDMDHENMFWYRQDPGLGLRLIYFSYDVKMKEKGDIPEGYSVSREKKERFSLILESASTNQTSMYLCASSSIGQGDREQYFGPGTRLTVT.

The V and J genes are TRBV19 and TRBJ1-2, with 8 bases aligning to TRBD1. The CDR3 loop spans 14 amino acids. Germline-derived CDR1 and CDR2 are LNHDA and SQIVND (reference sequence). J was trimmed by 4 bases and V by 5 bases; bases with no gene match: 6. As DNA, the CDR3 is TGTGCCAGTAGTTCGGACAGGGCCGGCTATGGCTACACCTTC. Amino acid sequence: CASSSDRAGYGYTF.

The sample holds one count of this clone. The V and J genes are TRBV19 and TRBJ2-1; TRBD1 aligns across 7 bases. CDR1 and CDR2 (germline): LNHDA, SQIVND (reference sequence). With V trimmed by 3 bases and J by 5 bases, 10 bases remained unmatched. This CDR3 is 16 amino acids long. This CDR3 reads CASSMGRQGIDNEQFF. CDR3 coding DNA: TGTGCCAGTAGTATGGGGCGACAGGGTATAGACAATGAGCAGTTCTTC.

The chain links TRBV6-1 to TRBJ2-1; D possibly corresponds to TRBD2 (7 bases). V lost 8 bases, J lost 10 bases, and 12 bases lay in between. Per the germline V gene, CDR1 is MNHNS and CDR2 is SASEGT. The CDR3 covers 11 residues. CDR3: CASEGGGEQFF. For the CDR3, the DNA is TGTGCCAGCGAGGGGGGAGGGGAGCAGTTCTTC.

This clone was counted a few times. The genes are TRBV6-6 and TRBJ1-3, with TRBD1 matching 9 bases. CDR3 size: 14 residues. Germline CDR1 reads MNHNY; CDR2 reads SVGAGI (reference sequence). The junction had 5 bases not matched to a gene; V was cut back by 6 bases and J by 5 bases. The CDR3 DNA is TGTGCCAGCAGCCGCGGGACAGGGAGAAACACCATATATTTT. The encoded protein is CASSRGTGRNTIYF.

V and J are TRBV28 and TRBJ1-5; D perhaps matches TRBD1 (5 bases). V dropped 8 bases and J dropped 11 bases, with 22 bases sitting between them. The CDR3 is made up of 14 amino acids. Germline CDR1 and CDR2: MDHEN and SYDVKM. CDR3 sequence reads: CASRDQQSIRAQHF. The CDR3 nucleotides are TGTGCCAGCCGCGACCAACAGTCGATCAGGGCCCAGCATTTT.

The chain links TRBV9 to TRBJ2-3; a possible D gene is TRBD2 (6 bases). In germline, CDR1 is SGDLS, CDR2 YYNGEE. Trimming removed 2 bases at V and 3 bases at J, with 13 bases between. The CDR3 is made up of 15 amino acids. Here the CDR3 reads CASSVGAGTTDTQYF. CDR3 sequence (DNA): TGTGCCAGCAGCGTCGGGGCGGGGACGACAGATACGCAGTATTTT.

The chain has TRBV28 and TRBJ1-2; TRBD1 agrees at 7 bases. After removal of 7 bases from V and 3 bases from J, the junction contained 5 bases not matched to a gene. CDR1 MDHEN and CDR2 SYDVKM come from the germline V gene. This CDR3 contains 13 residues. CDR3 sequence: CASNLDRHYGYTF. As DNA, the CDR3 is TGTGCCAGCAATCTGGACAGGCACTATGGCTACACCTTC.

The rearrangement links TRBV4-3 to TRBJ2-2, with TRBD2 as a possible D gene (7 bases). CDR3 length: 16 amino acids. V lost 2 bases and J 5 bases, leaving 15 bases between the germline ends. Germline values: CDR1 LGHNA, CDR2 YSLEER. The CDR3 DNA is TGCGCCAGCAGCCAAAATGGGGGGGGCTTAACCGGGGAGCTGTTTTTT. It codes for CASSQNGGGLTGELFF.